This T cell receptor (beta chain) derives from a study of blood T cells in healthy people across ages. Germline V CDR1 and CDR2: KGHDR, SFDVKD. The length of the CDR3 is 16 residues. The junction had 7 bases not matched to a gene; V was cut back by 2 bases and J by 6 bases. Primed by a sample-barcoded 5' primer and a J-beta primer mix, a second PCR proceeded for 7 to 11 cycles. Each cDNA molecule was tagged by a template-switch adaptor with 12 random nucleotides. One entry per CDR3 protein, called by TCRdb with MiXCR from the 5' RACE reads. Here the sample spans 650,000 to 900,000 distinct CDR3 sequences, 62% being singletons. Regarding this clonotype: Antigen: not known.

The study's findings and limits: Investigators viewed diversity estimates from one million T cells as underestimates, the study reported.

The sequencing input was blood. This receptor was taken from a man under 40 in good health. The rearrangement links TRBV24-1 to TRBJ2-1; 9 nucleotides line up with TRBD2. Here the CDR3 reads CATSDSTGTSSNEQFF. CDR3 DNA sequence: TGTGCCACCAGTGATTCAACCGGGACTAGCAGCAATGAGCAGTTCTTC.